These 20 T cell receptor beta chains originate from one sample sequenced in a study of post-analysis software for immune sequencing data. Study-wide points: There were about five TRBV segments more frequent in patients than controls, and TRBV5-6, TRBV5-1 and TRBV20-1 were among them.

Libraries were made from TCR beta cDNA, and they carried unique molecular identifiers. Each CDR3 protein gets one entry after TCRdb re-called the PCR reads with MiXCR. The table has a few hundred thousand distinct CDR3 sequences, roughly 34% seen once; the top ten hold under 7%. These receptors' antigens are unknown. Input material: blood. Every receptor here comes from a girl under 18 with multiple sclerosis.

Regarding this clonotype: Sequence at one end of the junction differs from germline and may be a read error. The V call is TRBV7-9, the J call TRBJ1-5; unclear D gene. The CDR3 is 14 residues long. The germline V gene has CDR1 SEHNR and CDR2 FQNEAQ (reference sequence). The CDR3 nucleotides are TGTGCCAGCAGCTTAGTGGAGGGCAACCAGCCCCAGCATTTT. Amino acid sequence: CASSLVEGNQPQHF.

The chain uses TRBV11-2 and TRBJ2-3, with a weak D call TRBD2 (6 bases). This CDR3 comprises 15 residues. Trimming removed 6 bases at V and 2 bases at J, with 15 bases between. Germline V gene sequence: CDR1 SGHAT, CDR2 FQNNGV. Written as DNA, the CDR3 is TGTGCCAGCAGTAGGGACTTTCAAAACACAGATACGCAGTATTTT. This sequence encodes CASSRDFQNTDTQYF.

This clonotype was observed a handful of times. This chain connects TRBV5-6 to TRBJ2-1; D possibly corresponds to TRBD2 (7 bases). CDR1 is SGHDT, CDR2 YYEEEE, per germline. V was pared by 4 bases and J by 5 bases, with 16 bases between. This CDR3 spans 15 amino acids. The CDR3 nucleotides read TGTGCCAGCAGCCGGATAGGGGAGGGGGACAATGAGCAGTTCTTC. Residues: CASSRIGEGDNEQFF. The full variable domain, its missing parts supplied by reference TRBV5-6 and TRBJ2-1, is DAGVTQSPTHLIKTRGQQVTLRCSPKSGHDTVSWYQQALGQGPQFIFQYYEEEERQRGNFPDRFSGHQFPNYSSELNVNALLLGDSALYLCASSRIGEGDNEQFFGPGTRLTVL.

The V gene is TRBV14, the J gene TRBJ1-2; no reliable D call. The germline V gene has CDR1 SGHDN and CDR2 FVKESK. V was shortened by 0 bases and J by 7 bases, with 12 bases between the two germline ends. The CDR3 totals 14 residues. The CDR3 DNA follows: TGTGCCAGCAGCCAAGAGTCCCTCTCGGGTGGCTACACCTTC. Translating it yields CASSQESLSGGYTF.

Only a few counts were recorded for this clonotype. The chain combines TRBV6-5 with TRBJ2-5, with TRBD1 matching over 7 bases. V lost 2 bases, J lost 4 bases, and 4 bases stayed unmatched. The V gene's germline CDR1 is MNHEY and CDR2 SVGAGI. This CDR3 has 14 residues. Here the CDR3 reads CASSYVRGLETQYF. DNA of the CDR3: TGTGCCAGCAGTTACGTAAGGGGGCTAGAGACCCAGTACTTC.

The rearrangement uses TRBV19 and TRBJ1-1, with TRBD1 matching over 8 bases. V gave up 7 bases and J gave up 4 bases; unmatched junction bases: 8. Germline CDR1 reads LNHDA; CDR2 reads SQIVND (reference sequence). The CDR3 extends over 14 amino acids. Here the CDR3 DNA reads TGTGCCAGTACCCCGACAGGGGCGATCACTGAAGCTTTCTTT. It codes for CASTPTGAITEAFF. Drawing the rest from reference TRBV19 and TRBJ1-1, the complete variable domain is DGGITQSPKYLFRKEGQNVTLSCEQNLNHDAMYWYRQDPGQGLRLIYYSQIVNDFQKGDIAEGYSVSREKKESFPLTVTSAQKNPTAFYLCASTPTGAITEAFFGQGTRLTVV.

This clonotype was seen more than once but under ten times. This sequence joins TRBV4-1 and TRBJ2-6; D call uncertain. The V gene's germline CDR1 is MGHRA and CDR2 YSYEKL. V dropped 8 bases and J dropped 2 bases, with 7 bases sitting between them. CDR3 length: 13 residues. The CDR3 is CASGVAGANVLTF. As DNA, the CDR3 is TGCGCCAGCGGGGTGGCTGGGGCCAACGTCCTGACTTTC.

The chain is built from TRBV18 and TRBJ1-3, with D maybe TRBD1 (5 bases). With 2 bases removed from V and 0 bases from J, the gap between germline ends came to 14 bases. In germline, CDR1 is KGHSH, CDR2 LQKENI. This CDR3 comprises 17 residues. The CDR3 protein is CASSPVAGSISGNTIYF. The CDR3 bases are TGTGCCAGCTCACCAGTTGCAGGGAGTATCTCTGGAAACACCATATATTTT.

The sample holds a few counts of this clonotype. V and J are TRBV6-2 or TRBV6-3 and TRBJ1-2; 8 bases agree with TRBD1. Looked up from germline, CDR1 is MNHEY and CDR2 is SVGEGT. J was trimmed by 6 bases and V by 0 bases; bases with no gene match: 6. The CDR3 contains 15 residues. The CDR3: CASSYSAGGIDGYTF. The CDR3 DNA is TGTGCCAGCAGTTACTCGGCAGGGGGCATCGATGGCTACACCTTC.

The rearrangement uses TRBV7-9 and TRBJ2-7; D is uncertain. Trimming left V 1 base short and J 10 bases short, with 11 bases between. CDR3 length: 12 residues. The germline CDR1 and CDR2 sequences are SEHNR and FQNEAQ (reference sequence). In DNA form, the CDR3 reads TGTGCCAGCAGCTTAGGTGCCAGAGGCCAGTACTTC. Amino acid sequence: CASSLGARGQYF. The variable domain in full, with the rest retrieved from reference TRBV7-9 and TRBJ2-7, is DTGVSQNPRHKITKRGQNVTFRCDPISEHNRLYWYRQTLGQGPEFLTYFQNEAQLEKSRLLSDRFSAERPKGSFSTLEIQRTEQGDSAMYLCASSLGARGQYFGPGTRLTVT.

V and J are TRBV20-1 and TRBJ2-5; TRBD2 matches at 13 bases. The CDR3 runs 14 residues. The ends lost 2 bases at V and 5 bases at J; junction bases unmatched: 2. The germline V gene encodes CDR1 DFQATT and CDR2 SNEGSKA (reference sequence). CDR3 sequence reads: CSARQGLAGETQYF. The CDR3 DNA is TGCAGTGCTAGACAGGGACTAGCGGGGGAGACCCAGTACTTC.

This clonotype was recorded a few times. The V and J genes are TRBV7-9 and TRBJ1-1, with unresolved D. V gave up 6 bases and J gave up 2 bases, with 4 bases separating them. Per the germline V gene, CDR1 is SEHNR and CDR2 is FQNEAQ (reference sequence). The CDR3 is 11 residues long. As DNA, the CDR3 is TGTGCCAGCAGGATTAACACTGAAGCTTTCTTT. It specifies CASRINTEAFF.

This clonotype was recorded a few times. J is TRBJ2-4 and V is TRBV18; 10 bases line up with TRBD1. The assigned J gene may be wrong: the sequence end matches TRBJ2-7 better. Germline loops: CDR1 KGHSH, CDR2 LQKENI. The CDR3 loop spans 15 amino acids. The DNA of the CDR3 is TGTGCCAGCTCGCCGAACTGGGACAGGGGTAACGAGCAGTACTTC. Its protein product is CASSPNWDRGNEQYF.

The table lists this clonotype with a few counts. The gene calls are TRBV12-3 or TRBV12-4 and TRBJ2-5, with 13 bases lining up with TRBD2. This CDR3 contains 17 residues. With 6 bases clipped from V and 2 bases from J, the junction kept 9 bases outside the gene matches. CDR3 sequence (DNA): TGTGCCAGCAGCCTGACTAGCGGGGGGCCCAGGCAAGAGACCCAGTACTTC. Its translation is CASSLTSGGPRQETQYF.

This clonotype was seen a handful of times. The CDR3, as DNA: TGTGCCAGCAGCCCAACGCCCCTAGGTATGGATACGCAGTATTTT. Amino acid sequence: CASSPTPLGMDTQYF. The genes are TRBV9 and TRBJ2-3; D ambiguous. V shed 4 bases and J shed 6 bases, with 18 bases lying between them. Germline CDR1 and CDR2: SGDLS and YYNGEE. The CDR3 is 15 residues long. Combining the CDR3 with reference TRBV9 and TRBJ2-3 gives the whole variable domain DSGVTQTPKHLITATGQRVTLRCSPRSGDLSVYWYQQSLDQGLQFLIQYYNGEERAKGNILERFSAQQFPDLHSELNLSSLELGDSALYFCASSPTPLGMDTQYFGPGTRLTVL.

This chain links TRBV9 with TRBJ1-6, with no clear D. Germline CDR1 and CDR2: SGDLS and YYNGEE. The CDR3 runs 12 residues. Trimming took off 7 bases at V and 18 bases at J, with 20 bases between the two ends. The CDR3 reads CASGKINSAPHF. CDR3 bases: TGTGCCAGCGGGAAGATAAATTCAGCCCCCCACTTT. The variable domain in full, completed from reference TRBV9 and TRBJ1-6, reads DSGVTQTPKHLITATGQRVTLRCSPRSGDLSVYWYQQSLDQGLQFLIQYYNGEERAKGNILERFSAQQFPDLHSELNLSSLELGDSALYFCASGKINSAPHFGNGTRLTVT.

This clonotype was observed once. This chain uses TRBV24-1 with TRBJ2-7; 9 positions match TRBD1. This CDR3 has 15 residues. Losses at the gene ends were 0 bases for V and 3 bases for J; bases not matched to a gene: 2. The germline V gene encodes CDR1 KGHDR and CDR2 SFDVKD. The CDR3 DNA reads TGTGCCACCAGTGATTTGGGACAGGGGAGCTACGAGCAGTACTTC. This translates into CATSDLGQGSYEQYF.

The chain couples TRBV6-4 to TRBJ1-2; D gene unclear. Germline-derived CDR1 and CDR2 are MRHNA and SNTAGT. The CDR3 loop spans 12 amino acids. The germline V and J ends were trimmed by 8 bases and 8 bases, with 15 bases remaining between them. The CDR3 DNA follows: TGTGCCAGCCAGGACGGAAATCGAGGCTACACCTTC. Its protein product is CASQDGNRGYTF.

This clonotype was seen more than once but under ten times. The chain combines TRBV6-1 with TRBJ1-2; the D gene is possibly TRBD1 (5 bases). The CDR3 loop spans 16 amino acids. Germline V gene data show CDR1 as MNHNS and CDR2 as SASEGT. Trimming pared 2 bases from V and 3 bases from J, leaving 16 bases between. CDR3 bases: TGTGCCAGCAGTGAATCAAAGGTGGGGACCGACTATGGCTACACCTTC. Its protein product is CASSESKVGTDYGYTF.

CDR3 sequence reads: CASSWADRAETQYF. The DNA for the CDR3 is TGTGCCAGCAGTTGGGCGGATAGGGCTGAGACCCAGTACTTC. This chain uses TRBV12-3 or TRBV12-4 with TRBJ2-5; no clear D. V was clipped by 4 bases and J by 5 bases, with 14 bases between them. The CDR3 length is 14 residues.